This T cell receptor (beta chain) derives from a study of spatial heterogeneity in lung cancer. In the library, each TCR cDNA molecule bore its own unique molecular identifier. Each CDR3 protein is one row after TCRdb ran MiXCR on the 5' RACE reads. The table has about 82,000 distinct CDR3 sequences, roughly an eighth seen once. The CDR3 consists of 17 residues. V trimming: 1 base; J trimming: 2 bases; junction bases outside the gene matches: 6. Germline V gives CDR1 DFQATT, CDR2 SNEGSKA (reference sequence). Time point noted: sample taken at primary tumor resection. The authors sequenced whole RNA from tumor, nontumor lung or frozen PBMC without sorting.

The V gene is TRBV20-1, the J gene TRBJ2-1; TRBD1 aligns across 12 bases. This clonotype was sampled from a male donor with early-stage non-small cell lung cancer. Source: PBMCs, taken at surgery. In DNA form, the CDR3 reads TGCAGTGCTAGAGGTCCGGGACAGGGGGCTACCTACAATGAGCAGTTCTTC. Protein sequence: CSARGPGQGATYNEQFF.